A selection of T cell receptor beta chains follows, all from one sample in a study of technical replicates of blood from a handful of donors. Only in-frame clones appear in the TCRdb table, and some are missing; sequencing was by immunoSEQ multiplex PCR. The sample lists tens of thousands of clones, 95% to 97% seen once, with 0.25% to 0.3% in the top ten. Sequenced input: T cells isolated from PBMCs. These receptors all come from a human donor in good health. The CDR3 runs from the conserved cysteine through the conserved F or W. A D gene is named only where the DNA matches it firmly. Expanded clones are given a class, and other clones once, few, many or no size at all.

D gene	V gene	clone size	J gene	CDR3 DNA	CDR3 protein
NA	TRBV27	NA	TRBJ1-2	TGTGCCAGCAGTGGGACTTGGGGCTATGGCTACACCTTC	CASSGTWGYGYTF
TRBD1	TRBV5-6	NA	TRBJ1-4	TGTGCCAGCAGCGATTCCCGGGACAGGGGTGGAGAAAAACTGTTTTTT	CASSDSRDRGGEKLFF
TRBD1	TRBV15	NA	TRBJ1-5	TGTGCCACCAGCAGAGAGACAGGGGACAATCAGCCCCAGCATTTT	CATSRETGDNQPQHF
NA	TRBV5-1	NA	TRBJ2-7	TGCGCCAGCAGCCCCGGGATTGGCTACGAGCAGTACTTC	CASSPGIGYEQYF
NA	TRBV7-3	NA	TRBJ1-1	TGTGCCAGCAGCTTAGGTCCAGCTAGCACTGAAGCTTTCTTT	CASSLGPASTEAFF
TRBD1	TRBV5-4	NA	TRBJ1-1	TGTGCCAGCAGCCTTGGGGGACAGGGAAATACTGAAGCTTTCTTT	CASSLGGQGNTEAFF
TRBD1	TRBV28	NA	TRBJ2-2	TGTGCCAGCAGTTGGGACAGGGAGGTCGGGGAGCTGTTTTTT	CASSWDREVGELFF
NA	TRBV2	NA	TRBJ1-5	TGTGCCAGCAGTGAAAGGAGACCGAGCAATCAGCCCCAGCATTTT	CASSERRPSNQPQHF
NA	TRBV6-5	NA	TRBJ2-2	TGTGCCAGCAGTTACCATCCGGGTCCCGGGGAGCTGTTTTTT	CASSYHPGPGELFF
NA	TRBV7-6	NA	TRBJ2-7	TGTGCCAGCAGCCAACTAGTGGCATCCTACGAGCAGTACTTC	CASSQLVASYEQYF
TRBD2	TRBV6-5	NA	TRBJ2-7	TGTGCCAGCAGTTATAGTCGTACTAGCGGGCCCGACGAGCAGTACTTC	CASSYSRTSGPDEQYF
NA	TRBV19	NA	TRBJ2-3	TGTGCCAGTAGTATGATCAGGGGTTCGACAGATACGCAGTATTTT	CASSMIRGSTDTQYF
TRBD1	TRBV20-1	NA	TRBJ2-1	TGCAGTGCTGGACAGGGCAATGAGCAGTTCTTC	CSAGQGNEQFF
TRBD1	TRBV5-6	NA	TRBJ2-3	TGTGCCAGCAGCTCCAGCTGGACAGGAACAGATACGCAGTATTTT	CASSSSWTGTDTQYF
TRBD1	TRBV15	NA	TRBJ1-2	TGTGCCACCAGCAGAGAGGGACAGGGGAACCTCTATGGCTACACCTTC	CATSREGQGNLYGYTF
NA	TRBV9	NA	TRBJ2-2	TGTGCCAGCAGCGGAACCTGGACAGCGAACACCGGGGAGCTGTTTTTT	CASSGTWTANTGELFF
NA	TRBV6-6	NA	TRBJ2-2	TGTGCCAGCAGTTTCGCCCGAGAATCGAACACCGGGGAGCTGTTTTTT	CASSFARESNTGELFF
NA	TRBV5-4	NA	TRBJ1-1	TGTGCCAGCAGCTTGGTCAGAAACACTGAAGCTTTCTTT	CASSLVRNTEAFF
NA	TRBV29-1	NA	TRBJ2-1	TGCAGCGTTGAAGATCTACACGTTATTAGCACCCCAAACTCCTACAATGAGCAGTTCTTC	CSVEDLHVISTPNSYNEQFF
TRBD1	TRBV29-1	NA	TRBJ1-1	TGCAGCGTTCAGGGGGACACTGAAGCTTTCTTT	CSVQGDTEAFF
TRBD1	TRBV30	NA	TRBJ1-2	TGTGCCTGGAGTGTAGCCCTCAGGGGGGACTATGGCTACACCTTC	CAWSVALRGDYGYTF
TRBD2	TRBV11-2	NA	TRBJ2-5	TGTGCCAGCAGCGTACTAGCGCTAGAGACCCAGTACTTC	CASSVLALETQYF
NA	TRBV28	NA	TRBJ1-4	TGTGCCAGCAGTCTTTCGCGGCAGACTAATGAAAAACTGTTTTTT	CASSLSRQTNEKLFF
TRBD1	TRBV29-1	few	TRBJ2-5	TGCAGCGTTGGAGGACAGGGAGAGACCCAGTACTTC	CSVGGQGETQYF
NA	TRBV19	NA	TRBJ1-5	TGTGCCAGTAGTCCCCGGGATCTCAGCAATCAGCCCCAGCATTTT	CASSPRDLSNQPQHF
TRBD1	TRBV4-1	NA	TRBJ1-4	TGCGCCAGCAGCCATAATTCCCGGGACAGATATGAAAAACTGTTTTTT	CASSHNSRDRYEKLFF
NA	TRBV5-1	NA	TRBJ2-1	TGCGCCAGCAGCTTCGGCGGGACTGGATCCTACAATGAGCAGTTCTTC	CASSFGGTGSYNEQFF
NA	TRBV20-1	NA	TRBJ2-1	TGCAGTGCCCCCAACTACAATGAGCAGTTCTTC	CSAPNYNEQFF
NA	TRBV4-1	NA	TRBJ2-7	TGCGCCAGCAGCCAGCCAGGCGCCTACGAGCAGTACTTC	CASSQPGAYEQYF
NA	TRBV7-6	once	TRBJ2-2	TGTGCCAGCAGCTCGGGACTGGAGAACACCGGGGAGCTGTTTTTT	CASSSGLENTGELFF
TRBD2	TRBV5-1	NA	TRBJ2-5	TGCGCCAGCAGTCCTGGGACTAGCGGGGTCTGGGAGACCCAGTACTTC	CASSPGTSGVWETQYF
TRBD1	TRBV11-3	NA	TRBJ2-7	TGTGCCAGCAGTCGACAGGGAGACTCCTACGAGCAGTACTTC	CASSRQGDSYEQYF
NA	TRBV6-5	NA	TRBJ1-2	TGTGCCAGCAGATACCTGGGAGGGGTGGGAGGCTACACCTTC	CASRYLGGVGGYTF
NA	TRBV6-6	NA	TRBJ1-5	TGTGCCAGCAGTTCACCCGGGACACCTAATCAGCCCCAGCATTTT	CASSSPGTPNQPQHF
NA	TRBV7-9	NA	TRBJ2-1	TGTGCCAGCAGCGTAGGGCCCAGCGGACCCCTTGAAGGGCAGTTCTTC	CASSVGPSGPLEGQFF
TRBD1	TRBV13	NA	TRBJ1-1	TGTGCCAGCAGCTCCGGCAGGGGGATACATGAAGCTTTCTTT	CASSSGRGIHEAFF
NA	TRBV19	NA	TRBJ1-4	TGTGCCAGTAGTATTTCGGGGGCAACTAATGAAAAACTGTTTTTT	CASSISGATNEKLFF
NA	TRBV5-1	once	TRBJ1-5	TGCGCCAGCAGCTTACAGGGTTATCAGCCCCAGCATTTT	CASSLQGYQPQHF
NA	TRBV7-9	NA	TRBJ2-2	TGTGCCAGCGGTCCAAGAGGGCGGAGTAACACCGGGGAGCTGTTTTTT	CASGPRGRSNTGELFF
NA	TRBV30	NA	TRBJ1-1	TGTGCCTGGAGTGTTATTAACACTGAAGCTTTCTTT	CAWSVINTEAFF
NA	TRBV13	NA	TRBJ1-1	TGTGCCAGCAGCTTAGGCGGGAATGAAGCTTTCTTT	CASSLGGNEAFF
TRBD1	TRBV6-5	NA	TRBJ1-1	TGTGCCAGCAGTTTACAGGGGATGAACACTGAAGCTTTCTTT	CASSLQGMNTEAFF
TRBD1	TRBV5-1	NA	TRBJ2-7	TGCGCCAGCAGCACCCGGGACAGGTCTAGCGAGCAGTACTTC	CASSTRDRSSEQYF
NA	TRBV29-1	NA	TRBJ2-7	TGCAGCGTTGTGTGGTACGAGGTGGGGGACTACGAGCAGTACTTC	CSVVWYEVGDYEQYF
NA	TRBV27	NA	TRBJ1-2	TGTGCCAGCAGTCTCCACAGGGCCGTTCACTATGGCTACACCTTC	CASSLHRAVHYGYTF
NA	TRBV25-1	once	TRBJ2-2	TGTGCCAGCACCCCCGGGTTGGGCACCGGGGAGCTGTTTTTT	CASTPGLGTGELFF
TRBD2	TRBV6-5	NA	TRBJ2-7	TGTGCCAGCAGTTACTCCCAACTAGCGGGAGGCGACGAGCAGTACTTC	CASSYSQLAGGDEQYF
NA	TRBV5-6	NA	TRBJ1-2	TGTGCCAGCACCTTTGATGCGTTCACTGACTATGGCTACACCTTC	CASTFDAFTDYGYTF
NA	TRBV5-1	NA	TRBJ2-1	TGCGCCAGCAGCTTGGACAGGGAATTATCCCACAATGAGCAGTTCTTC	CASSLDRELSHNEQFF
TRBD1	TRBV7-3	NA	TRBJ1-2	TGTGCCAGCAGCTTAACCACAGGGGGAGGCTACACCTTC	CASSLTTGGGYTF
NA	TRBV7-6	NA	TRBJ1-2	TGTGCCAGCAGCTCCAGGTTTAGCTATGGCTACACCTTC	CASSSRFSYGYTF
TRBD2	TRBV6-5	NA	TRBJ2-1	TGTGCCAGCAGCCCCCGGACTAGCTACAATGAGCAGTTCTTC	CASSPRTSYNEQFF
TRBD1	TRBV6-5	NA	TRBJ1-1	TGTGCCAGCAGTTTGGCGAGGACAGGGGGGAACACTGAAGCTTTCTTT	CASSLARTGGNTEAFF